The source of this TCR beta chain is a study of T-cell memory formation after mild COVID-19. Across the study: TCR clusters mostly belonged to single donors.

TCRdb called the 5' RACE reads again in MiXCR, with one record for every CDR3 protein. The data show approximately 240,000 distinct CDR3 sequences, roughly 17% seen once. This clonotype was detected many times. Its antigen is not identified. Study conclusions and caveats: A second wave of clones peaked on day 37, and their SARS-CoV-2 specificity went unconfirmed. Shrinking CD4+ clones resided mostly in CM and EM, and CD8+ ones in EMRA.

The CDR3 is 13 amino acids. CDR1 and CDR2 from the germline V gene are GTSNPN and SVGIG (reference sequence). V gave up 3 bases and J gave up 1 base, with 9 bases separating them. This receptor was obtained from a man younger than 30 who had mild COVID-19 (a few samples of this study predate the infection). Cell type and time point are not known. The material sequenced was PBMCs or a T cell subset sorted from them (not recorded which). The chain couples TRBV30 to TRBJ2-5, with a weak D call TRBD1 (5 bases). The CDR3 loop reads CAWRGAFQETQYF. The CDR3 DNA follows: TGTGCCTGGAGAGGGGCCTTCCAAGAGACCCAGTACTTC.